These 32 T cell receptor beta chains share one sample of origin, sequenced in a study of T cells in Graves' hyperthyroidism and ophthalmopathy. Template material for amplifying TCR beta CDR3 regions consisted of RNA transcripts. In the first-round RT-PCR of the TCR CDR3, the HTBI primer set was used. One entry per CDR3 protein, called by TCRdb with MiXCR from the multiplex PCR reads. The sample carries about 400,000 distinct CDR3 sequences, about 16% recorded once. The source material was blood. The receptors come from a woman in her 30s with Graves' hyperthyroidism.

In this sample, this clonotype turned up many times. CDR3 in DNA: TGTGCCAGCAGCCGACTGGACAGCTATAATTCACCCCTCCACTTT. Residues: CASSRLDSYNSPLHF. V and J are TRBV12-3 or TRBV12-4 and TRBJ1-6; D might be TRBD1 (6 bases). Trimming left V 6 bases short and J 3 bases short, with 12 bases between. The CDR3 spans 15 residues.

Many counts were recorded for this clonotype. The chain recombines TRBV24-1 with TRBJ1-2; tentative D call: TRBD1 (5 bases). The CDR3 is 14 amino acids. V was clipped by 4 bases and J by 5 bases, with 13 bases between them. CDR1 KGHDR and CDR2 SFDVKD come from the germline V gene. CDR3 coding DNA: TGTGCCACCAGTGACCCGGGACTAGGGTATGGCTACACCTTC. Amino acids: CATSDPGLGYGYTF.

This clonotype was recorded a few times. The chain employs TRBV24-1 and TRBJ2-7; D ambiguous. This CDR3 spans 12 amino acids. The V and J ends lost 1 base and 7 bases respectively, with 7 bases between them. The germline V gene has CDR1 KGHDR and CDR2 SFDVKD. CDR3 in amino acids: CATSDFGLEQYF. The CDR3 nucleotides are TGTGCCACCAGTGATTTCGGATTGGAGCAGTACTTC.

This clonotype was observed a handful of times. The rearrangement links TRBV20-1 to TRBJ1-4; D is uncertain. The V and J ends lost 3 bases and 8 bases respectively, with 7 bases between them. CDR1 DFQATT and CDR2 SNEGSKA come from the germline V gene (reference sequence). The CDR3 length is 11 residues. CDR3 residues: CSARFEEKLFF. CDR3 nucleotides: TGCAGTGCTAGGTTTGAGGAAAAACTGTTTTTT.

The gene calls are TRBV7-9 and TRBJ2-1; the match to TRBD2 covers 9 bases. This CDR3 region has 15 residues. After removal of 4 bases from V and 6 bases from J, the junction contained 7 bases not matched to a gene. Germline V gene data show CDR1 as SEHNR and CDR2 as FQNEAQ (reference sequence). The CDR3 bases are TGTGCCAGCAGCTCCCTAGCGGGAATGGGCAATGAGCAGTTCTTC. Protein: CASSSLAGMGNEQFF.

In this sample, this clonotype turned up many times. The chain couples TRBV20-1 to TRBJ2-5, with D possibly matching TRBD2 (5 bases). Germline CDR1 and CDR2: DFQATT and SNEGSKA (reference sequence). Trimming removed 4 bases at V and 2 bases at J, with 11 bases between. The length of the CDR3 is 13 residues. This chain's CDR3 is CSAKDWTQETQYF. The CDR3, as DNA: TGCAGTGCTAAAGATTGGACTCAAGAGACCCAGTACTTC.

This clonotype was detected ten times or more. V gene TRBV5-1 combines with J gene TRBJ2-1; 9 bases map to TRBD1. The germline V gene encodes CDR1 SGHRS and CDR2 YFSETQ. V lost 0 bases to trimming and J lost 8 bases; unmatched junction nucleotides: 3. The length of the CDR3 is 14 residues. CDR3 sequence reads: CASSLVQGADEQFF. The CDR3 DNA sequence: TGCGCCAGCAGCTTGGTACAGGGGGCGGATGAGCAGTTCTTC.

The rearrangement links TRBV30 to TRBJ1-2; D gene unclear. The germline V gene encodes CDR1 GTSNPN and CDR2 SVGIG (reference sequence). The CDR3 contains 13 residues. V was shortened by 0 bases and J by 3 bases, with 8 bases between the two germline ends. The CDR3 DNA reads TGTGCCTGGAGTGTAAACTTGTACTATGGCTACACCTTC. Its protein is CAWSVNLYYGYTF. The full variable domain, completed using reference TRBV30 and TRBJ1-2, is SQTIHQWPATLVQPVGSPLSLECTVEGTSNPNLYWYRQAAGRGLQLLFYSVGIGQISSEVPQNLSASRPQDRQFILSSKKLLLSDSGFYLCAWSVNLYYGYTFGSGTRLTVV.

This clonotype was detected ten times or more. The rearrangement joins TRBV14 to TRBJ2-1; 9 bases are shared with TRBD2. This CDR3 has 15 amino acids. The ends lost 4 bases at V and 6 bases at J; junction bases unmatched: 7. The V gene's germline CDR1 is SGHDN and CDR2 FVKESK. The CDR3 bases are TGTGCCAGCAGCCTAGCGGGAGATCCCCTCAATGAGCAGTTCTTC. Its translation: CASSLAGDPLNEQFF.

On this clonotype: A read error may be the cause here, since a much bigger clone is one base away. J is TRBJ1-1 and V is TRBV18, with no clear D. The CDR3 length is 15 residues. Trimming stripped 3 bases from V and 3 bases from J, with 14 bases between. Germline-derived CDR1 and CDR2 are KGHSH and LQKENI. The CDR3 DNA follows: TGTGCCAGCTCACCGGCGACACGGTCAGACACTGAAGCTTTCTTT. This encodes CASSPATRSDTEAFF.

The chain combines TRBV6-1 with TRBJ2-3, with D possibly TRBD2 on 6 matching bases. Trimming removed 11 bases from V and 3 bases from J, with 9 bases in between. Germline CDR1 reads MNHNS; CDR2 reads SASEGT. CDR3 length: 11 amino acids. This chain's CDR3 is CAGGGTDTQYF. The CDR3 DNA sequence: TGTGCCGGTGGAGGGACAGATACGCAGTATTTT.

This clonotype was detected many times. This CDR3 is CASSLISSTEAFF. The DNA for the CDR3 is TGTGCCAGCAGCTTAATTAGTAGCACTGAAGCTTTCTTT. The chain couples TRBV11-2 to TRBJ1-1; no clear D gene. CDR3 size: 13 residues. CDR1 and CDR2 from the germline V gene are SGHAT and FQNNGV. V was shortened by 2 bases and J by 4 bases, with 8 bases between the two germline ends.

The table lists this clonotype with many counts. The rearrangement uses TRBV6-1 and TRBJ2-3, with D maybe TRBD2 (5 bases). This CDR3 is built from 15 residues. Germline CDR1 is MNHNS and CDR2 is SASEGT. V lost 2 bases and J 5 bases, leaving 14 bases between the germline ends. The CDR3 DNA sequence: TGTGCCAGCAGTGAATTAAGTTCACGGGGAGATACGCAGTATTTT. Its translation is CASSELSSRGDTQYF.

This sequence joins TRBV9 and TRBJ2-4, with a possible D match to TRBD1 (7 bases). The germline V gene encodes CDR1 SGDLS and CDR2 YYNGEE. Trimming removed 7 bases from V and 1 base from J, with 12 bases in between. The CDR3 sequence is 14 residues long. The CDR3 loop is CASSQGTAKNIQYF. CDR3 bases: TGTGCCAGCTCACAGGGGACTGCCAAAAACATTCAGTACTTC.

This clonotype was counted at least ten times. V is TRBV27 and J is TRBJ2-7; tentative D call: TRBD1 (5 bases). The CDR3 spans 14 residues. V gave up 3 bases and J gave up 4 bases, with 13 bases separating them. Germline lookup yields CDR1 MNHEY and CDR2 SMNVEV (reference sequence). CDR3 in DNA: TGTGCCAGCAGTTTGATGGCAGGGCGGTACGAGCAGTACTTC. It specifies CASSLMAGRYEQYF.

This clonotype occurred many times. The chain carries TRBV18 and TRBJ2-7; 7 bases map to TRBD1. Unmatched junction bases numbered 9, after V lost 5 bases and J lost 2 bases. Per germline, CDR1 KGHSH and CDR2 LQKENI. The CDR3 extends over 15 amino acids. CDR3 DNA sequence: TGTGCCAGCTCATTCAATCAGGGGGAAACCTACGAGCAGTACTTC. Protein product: CASSFNQGETYEQYF.

The chain couples TRBV20-1 to TRBJ1-2, with no clear D. Trimming removed 0 bases from V and 2 bases from J, with 10 bases in between. From germline, CDR1 is DFQATT and CDR2 SNEGSKA (reference sequence). This CDR3 is 14 amino acids long. CDR3 in amino acids: CSARDLNLNYGYTF. CDR3 DNA: TGCAGTGCTAGAGATCTGAACCTCAACTATGGCTACACCTTC.

The sample holds many counts of this clonotype. The chain employs TRBV18 and TRBJ2-5; unclear D gene. V was trimmed by 3 bases and J by 0 bases, leaving 11 bases between them. Germline V gene data show CDR1 as KGHSH and CDR2 as LQKENI. The CDR3 extends over 15 amino acids. CDR3 sequence reads: CASSPKSRYQETQYF. The CDR3, as DNA: TGTGCCAGCTCACCTAAGTCGCGGTACCAAGAGACCCAGTACTTC.

This clonotype was seen a handful of times. This rearrangement joins TRBV5-1 to TRBJ2-2; D is undetermined. The CDR3 is made up of 14 amino acids. V was cut by 0 bases and J by 7 bases, with 10 bases left in between. CDR1 SGHRS and CDR2 YFSETQ come from the germline V gene. The CDR3 is CASSLDIFGGELFF. The CDR3 DNA sequence: TGCGCCAGCAGCTTGGACATCTTCGGCGGGGAGCTGTTTTTT.

This clonotype was picked up many times. This sequence joins TRBV3-1 and TRBJ1-1; no definite D call. Germline V lookup: CDR1 LGHDT, CDR2 YNNKEL (reference sequence). The CDR3 totals 14 residues. Trimming cost V 7 bases and J 0 bases, with 12 bases left between them. The CDR3 sequence: CASNAAGMNTEAFF. As DNA, the CDR3 is TGTGCCAGCAACGCGGCGGGAATGAACACTGAAGCTTTCTTT.

This clonotype has more than one count but fewer than ten. This sequence joins TRBV7-6 and TRBJ2-1, with D tentatively TRBD1 (5 bases). This CDR3 has 14 amino acids. In germline, CDR1 is SGHVS, CDR2 FNYEAQ. Trimming cost V 4 bases and J 10 bases, with 17 bases left between them. In DNA form, the CDR3 reads TGTGCCAGCAGCTCAAACACCCCAGGGCTCGAGCAGTTCTTC. It specifies CASSSNTPGLEQFF.

This clonotype was seen a few times. This chain connects TRBV19 to TRBJ2-1, with D maybe TRBD2 (6 bases). Germline V gives CDR1 LNHDA, CDR2 SQIVND (reference sequence). Trimming removed 7 bases from V and 5 bases from J, with 18 bases in between. The CDR3 extends over 15 amino acids. The CDR3: CASNPAGGGHNEQFF. The CDR3 coding sequence is TGTGCCAGTAATCCCGCAGGAGGAGGGCACAATGAGCAGTTCTTC.

This clonotype was counted many times. The chain joins TRBV3-1 to TRBJ2-7, with TRBD2 identical over 11 bases. The CDR3 sequence is 16 residues long. V dropped 4 bases and J dropped 0; count of bases not matched to a gene: 5. Per the germline V gene, CDR1 is LGHDT and CDR2 is YNNKEL (reference sequence). The CDR3, as DNA: TGTGCCAGCAGCCCCCGACTAGCGGGGCCCTCCTACGAGCAGTACTTC. Its translation is CASSPRLAGPSYEQYF.

This clonotype was seen more than once but under ten times. The chain recombines TRBV6-1 with TRBJ1-6; no definite D call. The ends were cut back, 6 bases at V and 11 bases at J, with 17 bases in the middle. Germline assignment: CDR1 MNHNS and CDR2 SASEGT. The CDR3 totals 14 residues. In nucleotides, the CDR3 is TGTGCCAGCAGCCTACAGAGAGGGCTGACACCCCTCCACTTT. This codes for CASSLQRGLTPLHF.

In this sample, this clonotype turned up many times. The V call is TRBV5-1, the J call TRBJ2-3; possibly TRBD1 for D (5 bases). Germline values: CDR1 SGHRS, CDR2 YFSETQ. CDR3 length equals 18 residues. V was trimmed by 2 bases and J by 2 bases, leaving 21 bases between them. The CDR3, as DNA: TGCGCCAGCAGCTTATATCCAGCTCGACAGAGTCCCACAGATACGCAGTATTTT. Its protein is CASSLYPARQSPTDTQYF.

This clonotype came up a few times. The V gene is TRBV6-9, the J gene TRBJ2-3; 9 bases are a match to TRBD2. Germline V gives CDR1 MNHGY, CDR2 SVAAGI. V was clipped by 4 bases and J by 4 bases; unmatched bases: 9. There are 16 residues in the CDR3. CDR3 sequence (DNA): TGTGCCAGCAGTTTAATAGCGGGAGAAGTATCAGATACGCAGTATTTT. Translated: CASSLIAGEVSDTQYF.

This clonotype was picked up many times. V is TRBV3-1 and J is TRBJ2-1; D remains ambiguous. Trimming pared 0 bases from V and 10 bases from J, leaving 7 bases between. The length of the CDR3 is 12 residues. Germline CDR1 reads LGHDT; CDR2 reads YNNKEL (reference sequence). Here the CDR3 DNA reads TGTGCCAGCAGCCAAGATGCGCGGGAGCAGTTCTTC. Encoded protein: CASSQDAREQFF.

This clonotype was recorded a few times. The J gene is TRBJ2-2, the V gene TRBV7-3; 12 nucleotides match TRBD2. The germline V gene has CDR1 SGHTA and CDR2 FQGTGA. Trimming at V came to 5 bases and at J to 7 bases, leaving 8 bases not matched to a gene. The CDR3 contains 16 residues. The CDR3, as DNA: TGTGCCAGCAGCCCACGGACTAGCGGGAAGGGCGGGGAGCTGTTTTTT. As protein: CASSPRTSGKGGELFF.

There are a few counts of this clonotype. This chain links TRBV20-1 with TRBJ2-1; perhaps TRBD2 as D (7 bases). The V end lost 0 bases, the J end lost 7 bases, and 19 bases lay between the germline ends. Germline loops: CDR1 DFQATT, CDR2 SNEGSKA (reference sequence). The CDR3 totals 16 residues. CDR3 residues: CSARDSWGEGVNEQFF. The CDR3 DNA reads as TGCAGTGCTAGAGATAGTTGGGGGGAGGGGGTAAATGAGCAGTTCTTC.

This clonotype was observed a few times. J is TRBJ2-1 and V is TRBV7-9; TRBD2 matches 9 bases. Germline loops: CDR1 SEHNR, CDR2 FQNEAQ (reference sequence). The CDR3 sequence is 17 residues long. Germline trimming cut 1 base from V and 4 bases from J; bases unmatched to any gene: 8. The CDR3 DNA reads as TGTGCCAGCAGCTTAGGGATGCGGGAGGGCCTATACAATGAGCAGTTCTTC. Translation: CASSLGMREGLYNEQFF.

This chain connects TRBV18 to TRBJ1-3, with D hard to call. V shed 6 bases and J shed 0 bases, with 18 bases lying between them. Germline V gives CDR1 KGHSH, CDR2 LQKENI. This CDR3 has 17 amino acids. CDR3 loop: CASSPTLIRSSGNTIYF. The CDR3 DNA follows: TGTGCCAGCTCGCCAACTCTGATTCGGAGCTCTGGAAACACCATATATTTT.

This clonotype was recorded many times. This sequence joins TRBV28 and TRBJ1-2, with D hard to call. Germline V CDR1 and CDR2: MDHEN, SYDVKM. Between the trimmed V and J ends, which lost 2 bases and 7 bases, there was a span of 17 bases. CDR3 length: 15 amino acids. The CDR3 sequence: CASSLLAALTGGYTF. In DNA form, the CDR3 reads TGTGCCAGCAGTTTACTGGCAGCTTTAACGGGTGGCTACACCTTC.